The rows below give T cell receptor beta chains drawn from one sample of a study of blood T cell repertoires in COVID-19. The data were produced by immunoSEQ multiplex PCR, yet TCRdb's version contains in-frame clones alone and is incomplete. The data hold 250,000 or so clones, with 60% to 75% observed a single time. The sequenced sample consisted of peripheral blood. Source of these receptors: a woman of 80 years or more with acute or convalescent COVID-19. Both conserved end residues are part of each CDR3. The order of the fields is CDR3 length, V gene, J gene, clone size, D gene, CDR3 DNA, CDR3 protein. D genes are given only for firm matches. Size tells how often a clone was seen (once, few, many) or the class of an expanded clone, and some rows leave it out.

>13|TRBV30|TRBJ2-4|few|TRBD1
TGTGCCTGGAGTGTGGACAGGAAAAACATTCAGTACTTC
CAWSVDRKNIQYF
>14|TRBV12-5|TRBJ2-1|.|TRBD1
TGTGCTAGTGGTCGACAGGGGGCTCGGGATGAGCAGTTCTTC
CASGRQGARDEQFF
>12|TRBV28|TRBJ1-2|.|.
TGTGCCAGCGCGACAGTTAACTATGGCTACACCTTC
CASATVNYGYTF
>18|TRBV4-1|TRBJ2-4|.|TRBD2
TGCGCCAGCAGCCAAGGTCTAGCGGGACCGCTAGCCAAAAACATTCAGTACTTC
CASSQGLAGPLAKNIQYF
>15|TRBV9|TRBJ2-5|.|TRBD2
TGTGCCAGCAGCCGACTAGCGGGGTTTCAAGAGACCCAGTACTTC
CASSRLAGFQETQYF
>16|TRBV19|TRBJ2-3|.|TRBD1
TGTGCCAGTAGTACCGTCCCGGGACAGGGCCTAGATACGCAGTATTTT
CASSTVPGQGLDTQYF
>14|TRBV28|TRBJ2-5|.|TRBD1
TGTGCCAGCAGCTGGACAGGGGGAAAAGAGACCCAGTACTTC
CASSWTGGKETQYF
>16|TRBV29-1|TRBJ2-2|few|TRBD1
TGCAGCGTTGGGGTCCGACAGGGAACGAACACCGGGGAGCTGTTTTTT
CSVGVRQGTNTGELFF
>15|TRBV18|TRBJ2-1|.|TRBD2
TGTGCCAGCTCACCGCCACTAGCGGTCTACAATGAGCAGTTCTTC
CASSPPLAVYNEQFF
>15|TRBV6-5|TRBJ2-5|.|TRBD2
TGTGCCAGCAGTCCGCCTAGCGGGGGGTCGGAGACCCAGTACTTC
CASSPPSGGSETQYF
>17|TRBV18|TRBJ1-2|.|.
TGTGCCAGCTCACCGCAACCTCCAGGGAAGAAAAACTATGGCTACACCTTC
CASSPQPPGKKNYGYTF
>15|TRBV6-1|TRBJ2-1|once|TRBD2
TGTGCCAGCAGTGAGGCGCGGGGGGCCTACAATGAGCAGTTCTTC
CASSEARGAYNEQFF
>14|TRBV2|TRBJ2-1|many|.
TGTGCCAGCAGTGCAAATCCGGGGTACAATGAGCAGTTCTTC
CASSANPGYNEQFF
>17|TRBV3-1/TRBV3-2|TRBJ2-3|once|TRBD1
TGTGCCAGCAGCCAAGTCCTGACAGGGACACACTTGGATACGCAGTATTTT
CASSQVLTGTHLDTQYF
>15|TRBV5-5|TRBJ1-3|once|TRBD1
TGTGCCAGCAGCTCGGGACAGAGCTCTGGAAACACCATATATTTT
CASSSGQSSGNTIYF
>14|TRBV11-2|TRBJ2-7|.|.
TGTGCCAGCAGCTTAGTAGGAGGTAATTACGAGCAGTACTTC
CASSLVGGNYEQYF
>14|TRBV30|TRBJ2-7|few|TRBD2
TGTGCCTGGAGGACTAGCGGGAGTGGTTACGAGCAGTACTTC
CAWRTSGSGYEQYF
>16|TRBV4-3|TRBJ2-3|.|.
TGCGCCAGCAGCCAAGAAGGTGGGGGAGGAACAGATACGCAGTATTTT
CASSQEGGGGTDTQYF
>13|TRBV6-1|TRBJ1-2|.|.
TGTGCCAGCAGTGAAAGTCGGGTTCAGCTCTACACCTTC
CASSESRVQLYTF
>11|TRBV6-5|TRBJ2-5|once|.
TGTGCCAGCAGTACCGGGGGGACACCTTACTTC
CASSTGGTPYF
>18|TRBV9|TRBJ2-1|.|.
TGTGCCAGCAGCGCCCGCCCACTTCTCCAAAGCTCCTACAATGAGCAGTTCTTC
CASSARPLLQSSYNEQFF
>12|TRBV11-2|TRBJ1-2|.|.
TGTGCCAGCAGCTCCCGGGGCTATGGCTACACCTTC
CASSSRGYGYTF
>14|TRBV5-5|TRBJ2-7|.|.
TGTGCCAGCAGCTTTCCTTACACCTCCTACGAGCAGTACTTC
CASSFPYTSYEQYF
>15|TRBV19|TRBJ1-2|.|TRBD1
TGTGCCAGTAGTCGCTACGGACAGGGGGCGAGAGGCTACACCTTC
CASSRYGQGARGYTF
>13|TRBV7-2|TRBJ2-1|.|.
TGTGCCAGCAGCTTAGAGGGGTTTCATGAGCAGTTCTTC
CASSLEGFHEQFF
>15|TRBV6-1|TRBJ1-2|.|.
TGTGCCAGCAGTGAAGGAGATGTTTTATGGTATGGCTACACCTTC
CASSEGDVLWYGYTF
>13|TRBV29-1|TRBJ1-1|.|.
TGCAGCGTTGTTGGACAGAAGAACACTGAAGCTTTCTTT
CSVVGQKNTEAFF
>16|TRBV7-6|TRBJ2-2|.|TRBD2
TGTGCCAGCAGCTTAATAGCGGGGTCGAACACCGGGGAGCTGTTTTTT
CASSLIAGSNTGELFF
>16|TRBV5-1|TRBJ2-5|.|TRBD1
TGCGCCAGCAGCCCCGGACAGGGAGCTTTTTTAGAGACCCAGTACTTC
CASSPGQGAFLETQYF
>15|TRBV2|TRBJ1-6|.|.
TGTGCCAGCCGGGTACAGGGAAGACTTAATTCACCCCTCCACTTT
CASRVQGRLNSPLHF
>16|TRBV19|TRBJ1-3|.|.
TGTGCCAGTAGTATCTTCGCCGGGACTGCTGGAAACACCATATATTTT
CASSIFAGTAGNTIYF
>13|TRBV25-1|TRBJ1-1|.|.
TGTGCCAGTTCAAAGACTACGAACACTGAAGCTTTCTTT
CASSKTTNTEAFF
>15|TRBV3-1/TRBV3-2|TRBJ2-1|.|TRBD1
TGTGCCAGCAGCCAGAAACAGACAGGGGGTATTGAGCAGTTCTTC
CASSQKQTGGIEQFF
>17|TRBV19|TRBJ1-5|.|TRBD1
TGTGCCAGTAGTCCAGAACAGGGGACGATGAGCAATCAGCCCCAGCATTTT
CASSPEQGTMSNQPQHF
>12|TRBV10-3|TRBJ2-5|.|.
TGTGCCATCAGTGAGTTTAAAGAGACCCAGTACTTC
CAISEFKETQYF
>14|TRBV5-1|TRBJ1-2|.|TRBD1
TGCGCCAGCAGCTCCGGGACAGGGGGCCAGGGCTACACCTTC
CASSSGTGGQGYTF
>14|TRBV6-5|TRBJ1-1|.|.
TGTGCCAGCAGTTACTCGGACAGGAACACTGAAGCTTTCTTT
CASSYSDRNTEAFF
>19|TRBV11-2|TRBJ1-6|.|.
TGTGCCAGCAGCTTAGAAGGGAGGGGCACAAGGTCCTCTTACTCACCCCTCCACTTT
CASSLEGRGTRSSYSPLHF
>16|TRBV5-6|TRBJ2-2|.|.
TGTGCCAGCAGCTTGTGGGGTGCGGGGGCGACAGGGGAGCTGTTTTTT
CASSLWGAGATGELFF
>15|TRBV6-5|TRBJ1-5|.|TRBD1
TGTGCCAGCACCACGGAGGGGGCGGGCAATCAGCCCCAGCATTTT
CASTTEGAGNQPQHF
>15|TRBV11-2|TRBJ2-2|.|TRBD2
TGTGCCAGCAGCTTATTAGCGGGAGGGACCGGGGAGCTGTTTTTT
CASSLLAGGTGELFF
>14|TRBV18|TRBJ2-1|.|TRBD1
TGTGCCAGCTCACCGGACAGGGGAGACAATGAGCAGTTCTTC
CASSPDRGDNEQFF
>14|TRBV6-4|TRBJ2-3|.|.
TGTGCCAGCAGTGAGCAGGGTAGCACAGATACGCAGTATTTT
CASSEQGSTDTQYF
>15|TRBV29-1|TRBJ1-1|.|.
TGCAGCTCAAAGGGAGCGGGGGGGCTCAACACTGAAGCTTTCTTT
CSSKGAGGLNTEAFF
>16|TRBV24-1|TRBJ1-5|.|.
TGTGCCACCACCCGGAAGAAGGGGTGCTACAGTCAGCCCCAGCATTTT
CATTRKKGCYSQPQHF
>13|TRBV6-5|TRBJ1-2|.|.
TGTGCCAGCAAGGTGCTAGCTAACTATGGCTACACCTTC
CASKVLANYGYTF
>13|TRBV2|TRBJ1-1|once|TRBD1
TGTGCCAGCAGTGGGGACAGCTTAGTTGAAGCTTTCTTT
CASSGDSLVEAFF